The T cell receptor (beta chain) under discussion was sequenced for a study of cytomegalovirus exposure and HLA in healthy donors. Study outcomes and limitations: In a later analysis, HLA-associated TCR beta chains were more clonally expanded than equally common others. Most CMV-associated TCR beta chains appeared HLA-restricted in a later analysis. Rarity characterized most TCR sequences, yet some public TCRs appeared in many donors.

Amplification used 60 Vbeta primers and 13 Jbeta primers. This table comes from immunoSEQ multiplex PCR, and its TCRdb copy is limited to in-frame clones, with some not included. The sample consists of tens of thousands of clones, roughly four fifths of them appearing once. The CDR3 extends over 17 amino acids. The junction had 8 bases not matched to a gene; V was cut back by 2 bases and J by 0 bases. Looked up from germline, CDR1 is SGDLS and CDR2 is YYNGEE. As to this clone: The antigen is not known.

The chain joins TRBV9 to TRBJ1-2, with 9 bases identical to TRBD1. Sample: PBMCs. This receptor was identified in a woman aged 45-59 years in good health and CMV-seropositive. CDR3 amino acids: CASSVYRGTGTNYGYTF. The DNA for the CDR3 is TGTGCCAGCAGCGTCTATAGGGGGACAGGGACTAACTATGGCTACACCTTC.